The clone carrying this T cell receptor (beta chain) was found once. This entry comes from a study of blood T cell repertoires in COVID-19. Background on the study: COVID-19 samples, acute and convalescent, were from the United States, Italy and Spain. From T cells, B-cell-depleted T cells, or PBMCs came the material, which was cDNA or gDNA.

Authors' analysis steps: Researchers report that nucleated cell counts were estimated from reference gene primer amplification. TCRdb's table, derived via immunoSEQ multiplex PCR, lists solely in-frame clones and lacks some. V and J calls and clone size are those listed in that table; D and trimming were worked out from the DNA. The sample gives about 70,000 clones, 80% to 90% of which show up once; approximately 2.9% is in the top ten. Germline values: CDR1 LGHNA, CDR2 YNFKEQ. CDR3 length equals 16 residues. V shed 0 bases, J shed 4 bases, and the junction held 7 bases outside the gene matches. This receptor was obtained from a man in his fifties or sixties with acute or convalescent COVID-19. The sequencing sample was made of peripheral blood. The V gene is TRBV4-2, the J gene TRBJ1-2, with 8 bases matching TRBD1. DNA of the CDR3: TGTGCCAGCAGCCAAGAGGGTGCAGGACAGGGCTATGGCTACACCTTC. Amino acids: CASSQEGAGQGYGYTF.